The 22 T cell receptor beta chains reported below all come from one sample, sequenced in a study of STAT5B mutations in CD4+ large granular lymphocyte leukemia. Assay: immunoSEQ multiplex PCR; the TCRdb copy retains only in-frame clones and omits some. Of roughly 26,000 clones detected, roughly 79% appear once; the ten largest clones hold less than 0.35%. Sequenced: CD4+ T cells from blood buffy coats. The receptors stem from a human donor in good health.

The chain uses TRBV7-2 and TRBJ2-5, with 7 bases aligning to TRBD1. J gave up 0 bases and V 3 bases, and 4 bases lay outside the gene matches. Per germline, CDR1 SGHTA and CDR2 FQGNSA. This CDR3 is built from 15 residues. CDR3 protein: CASSFPDRYQETQYF. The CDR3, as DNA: TGTGCCAGCAGCTTCCCGGACAGGTACCAAGAGACCCAGTACTTC. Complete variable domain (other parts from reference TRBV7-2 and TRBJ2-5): GAGVSQSPSNKVTEKGKDVELRCDPISGHTALYWYRQSLGQGLEFLIYFQGNSAPDKSGLPSDRFSAERTGGSVSTLTIQRTQQEDSAVYLCASSFPDRYQETQYFGPGTRLLVL.

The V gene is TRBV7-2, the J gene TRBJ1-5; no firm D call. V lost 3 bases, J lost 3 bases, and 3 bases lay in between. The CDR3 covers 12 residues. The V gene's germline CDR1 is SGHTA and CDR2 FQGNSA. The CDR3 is CASSLDNQPQHF. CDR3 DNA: TGTGCCAGCAGCTTGGACAATCAGCCCCAGCATTTT.

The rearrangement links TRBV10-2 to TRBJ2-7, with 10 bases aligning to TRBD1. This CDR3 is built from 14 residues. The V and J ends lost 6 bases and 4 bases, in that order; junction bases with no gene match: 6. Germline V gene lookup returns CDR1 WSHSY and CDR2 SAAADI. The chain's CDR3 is CASREGQGVYEQYV. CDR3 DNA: TGCGCCAGCAGGGAAGGACAGGGGGTTTACGAGCAGTACGTC.

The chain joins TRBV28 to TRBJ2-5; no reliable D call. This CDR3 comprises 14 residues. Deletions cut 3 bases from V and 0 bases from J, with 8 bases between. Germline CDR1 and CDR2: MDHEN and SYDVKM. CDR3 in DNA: TGTGCCAGCAGTTTGATGGGGTACCAAGAGACCCAGTACTTC. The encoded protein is CASSLMGYQETQYF.

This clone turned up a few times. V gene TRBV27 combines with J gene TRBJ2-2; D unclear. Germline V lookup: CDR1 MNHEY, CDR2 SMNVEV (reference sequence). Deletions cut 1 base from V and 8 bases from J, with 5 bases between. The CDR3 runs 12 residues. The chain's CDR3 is CASSLLWGELFF. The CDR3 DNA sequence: TGTGCCAGCAGTTTATTGTGGGGGGAGCTGTTTTTT.

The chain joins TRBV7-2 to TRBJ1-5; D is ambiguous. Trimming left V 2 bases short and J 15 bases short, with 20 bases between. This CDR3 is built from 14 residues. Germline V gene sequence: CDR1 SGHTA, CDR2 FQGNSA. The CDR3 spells CASSLKGVGGASHF. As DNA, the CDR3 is TGTGCCAGCAGCTTAAAAGGTGTGGGTGGCGCATCGCATTTT.

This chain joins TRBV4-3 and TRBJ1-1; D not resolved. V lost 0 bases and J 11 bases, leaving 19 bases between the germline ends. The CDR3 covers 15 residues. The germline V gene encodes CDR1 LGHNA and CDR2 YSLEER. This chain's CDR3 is CASSQEIVSSVVAFF. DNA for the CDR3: TGCGCCAGCAGCCAAGAGATTGTCTCCTCAGTTGTCGCTTTCTTT.

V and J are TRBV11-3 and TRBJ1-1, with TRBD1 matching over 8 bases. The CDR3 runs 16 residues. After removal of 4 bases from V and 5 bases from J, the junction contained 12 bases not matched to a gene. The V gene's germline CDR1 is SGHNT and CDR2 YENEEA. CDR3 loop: CASSSTGRTGGTEAFF. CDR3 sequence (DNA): TGTGCCAGCAGCTCAACGGGACGAACAGGGGGGACTGAAGCTTTCTTT.

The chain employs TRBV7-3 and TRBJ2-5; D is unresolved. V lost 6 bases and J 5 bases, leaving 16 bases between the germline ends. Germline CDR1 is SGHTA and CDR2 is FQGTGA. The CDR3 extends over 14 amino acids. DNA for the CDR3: TGTGCCAGCAGGGCTAGGATTAACTGGGAGACCCAGTACTTC. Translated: CASRARINWETQYF.

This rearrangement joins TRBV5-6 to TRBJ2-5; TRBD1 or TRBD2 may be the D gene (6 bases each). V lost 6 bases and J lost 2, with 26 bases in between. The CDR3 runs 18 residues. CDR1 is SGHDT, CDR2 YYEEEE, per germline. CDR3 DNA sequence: TGTGCCAGCATCGGGGGCAGGCAAGCCCAAACGTTTCAAGAGACCCAGTACTTC. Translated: CASIGGRQAQTFQETQYF.

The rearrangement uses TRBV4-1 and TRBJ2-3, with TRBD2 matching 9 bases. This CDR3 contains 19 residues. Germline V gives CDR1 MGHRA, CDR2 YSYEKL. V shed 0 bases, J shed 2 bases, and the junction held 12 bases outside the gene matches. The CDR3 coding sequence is TGCGCCAGCAGCCAAGATGCCGTAATGGCTAGCGGGAACACAGATACGCAGTATTTT. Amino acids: CASSQDAVMASGNTDTQYF.

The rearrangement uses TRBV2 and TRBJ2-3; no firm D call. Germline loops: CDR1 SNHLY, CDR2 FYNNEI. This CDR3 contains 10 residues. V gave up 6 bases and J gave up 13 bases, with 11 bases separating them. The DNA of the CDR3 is TGTGCCAGCAGGGTGACTGTGAAGTATTTT. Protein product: CASRVTVKYF.

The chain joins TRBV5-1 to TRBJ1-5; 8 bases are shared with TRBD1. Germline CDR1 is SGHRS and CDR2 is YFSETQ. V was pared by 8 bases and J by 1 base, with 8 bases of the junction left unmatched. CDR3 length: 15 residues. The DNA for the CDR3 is TGCGCCAGGGCAAAGGACAGGGCAAGCAATCAGCCCCAGCATTTT. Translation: CARAKDRASNQPQHF.

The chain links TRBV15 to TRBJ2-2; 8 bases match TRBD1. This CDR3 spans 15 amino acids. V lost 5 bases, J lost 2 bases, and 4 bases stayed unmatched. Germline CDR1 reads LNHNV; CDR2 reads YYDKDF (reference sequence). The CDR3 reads CATSRDRTNTGELFF. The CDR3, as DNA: TGTGCCACCAGCCGGGACAGGACAAACACCGGGGAGCTGTTTTTT.

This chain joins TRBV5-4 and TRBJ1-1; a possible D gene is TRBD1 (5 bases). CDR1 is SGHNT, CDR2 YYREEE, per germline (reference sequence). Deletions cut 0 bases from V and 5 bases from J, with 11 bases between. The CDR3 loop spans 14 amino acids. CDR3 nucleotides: TGTGCCAGCAGCTTGGATCTCCAGGGAACTGAAGCTTTCTTT. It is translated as CASSLDLQGTEAFF.

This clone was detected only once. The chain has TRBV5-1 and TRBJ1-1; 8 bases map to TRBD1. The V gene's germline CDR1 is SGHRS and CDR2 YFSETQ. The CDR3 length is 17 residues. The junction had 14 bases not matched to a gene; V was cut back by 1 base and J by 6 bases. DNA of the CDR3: TGCGCCAGCAGCTTGACGTTTTCTGTAGGACAGGGCCCTGAAGCTTTCTTT. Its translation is CASSLTFSVGQGPEAFF. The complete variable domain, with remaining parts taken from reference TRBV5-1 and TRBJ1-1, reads KAGVTQTPRYLIKTRGQQVTLSCSPISGHRSVSWYQQTPGQGLQFLFEYFSETQRNKGNFPGRFSGRQFSNSRSEMNVSTLELGDSALYLCASSLTFSVGQGPEAFFGQGTRLTVV.

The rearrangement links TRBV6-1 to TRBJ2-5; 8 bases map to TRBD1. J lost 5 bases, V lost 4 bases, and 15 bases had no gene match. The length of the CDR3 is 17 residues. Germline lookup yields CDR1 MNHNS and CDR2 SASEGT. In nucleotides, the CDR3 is TGTGCCAGCAGTGTCCCGACAGGGGCATTTCTATTGGAGACCCAGTACTTC. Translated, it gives CASSVPTGAFLLETQYF.

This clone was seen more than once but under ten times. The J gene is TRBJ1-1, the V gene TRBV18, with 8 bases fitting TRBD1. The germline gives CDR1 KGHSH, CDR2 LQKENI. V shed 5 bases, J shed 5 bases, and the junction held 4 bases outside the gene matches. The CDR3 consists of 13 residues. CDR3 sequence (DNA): TGTGCCAGCTCAGAAGACAGGGGTACTGAAGCTTTCTTT. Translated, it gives CASSEDRGTEAFF. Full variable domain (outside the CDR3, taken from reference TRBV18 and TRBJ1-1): NAGVMQNPRHLVRRRGQEARLRCSPMKGHSHVYWYRQLPEEGLKFMVYLQKENIIDESGMPKERFSAEFPKEGPSILRIQQVVRGDSAAYFCASSEDRGTEAFFGQGTRLTVV.

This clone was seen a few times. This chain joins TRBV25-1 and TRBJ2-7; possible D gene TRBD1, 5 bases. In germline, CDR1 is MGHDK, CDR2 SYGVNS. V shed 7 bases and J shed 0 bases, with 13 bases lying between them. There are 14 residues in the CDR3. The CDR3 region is CASTYLRDSYEQYF. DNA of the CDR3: TGTGCCAGCACCTACCTCAGGGACTCCTACGAGCAGTACTTC.

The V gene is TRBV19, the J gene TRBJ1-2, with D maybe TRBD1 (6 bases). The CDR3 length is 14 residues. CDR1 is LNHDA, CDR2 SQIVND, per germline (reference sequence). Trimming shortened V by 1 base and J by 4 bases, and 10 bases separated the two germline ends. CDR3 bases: TGTGCCAGTAGTATAGGGACAGCCACCTATGGCTACACCTTC. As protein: CASSIGTATYGYTF.

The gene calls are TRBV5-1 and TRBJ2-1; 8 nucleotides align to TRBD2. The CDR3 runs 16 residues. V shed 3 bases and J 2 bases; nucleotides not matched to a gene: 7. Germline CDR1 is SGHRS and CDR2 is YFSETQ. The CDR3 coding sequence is TGCGCCAGCAGCTCTGGACTAGCCGCTACCTACAATGAGCAGTTCTTC. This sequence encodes CASSSGLAATYNEQFF.

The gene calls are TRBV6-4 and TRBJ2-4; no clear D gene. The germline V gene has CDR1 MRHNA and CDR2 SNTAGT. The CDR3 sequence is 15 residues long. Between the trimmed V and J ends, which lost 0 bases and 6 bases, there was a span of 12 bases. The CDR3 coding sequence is TGTGCCAGCAGTGACTCCCCGGGCCCGGGAAACATTCAGTACTTC. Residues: CASSDSPGPGNIQYF.